The clone carrying this T cell receptor (beta chain) was detected ten times or more. This entry belongs to a study of T-cell reconstitution after alpha-beta-depleted transplantation in children. Unique molecular identifiers were incorporated when the TCRbeta library was constructed. TCRdb used MiXCR to reprocess the PCR reads, holding one entry per CDR3 protein. Found here are approximately 640,000 distinct CDR3 sequences, approximately 16% of them singletons; the top ten hold approximately 1%. This CDR3 comprises 13 residues. CDR1 DFQATT and CDR2 SNEGSKA come from the germline V gene (reference sequence). V lost 5 bases, J lost 6 bases, and 16 bases lay in between.

The clonotype was recovered from a human donor who donated a stem cell graft to a child with acute myeloid leukemia. The chain couples TRBV20-1 to TRBJ1-1; D unclear. The specimen comprised PBMCs from the stem cell graft donor, sampled from the stem cell graft. CDR3 sequence reads: CSAPRRSNPEAFF. CDR3 nucleotide sequence: TGCAGTGCTCCCCGAAGGAGTAACCCTGAAGCTTTCTTT.